One TCR beta chain is described in this entry. The antigen it recognizes is unknown. No much larger clone is present one base from it, and per-base qualities are unavailable. The library was made by the immunoSEQ multiplex PCR assay. In the original analysis: A statistical classification framework was developed to diagnose cytomegalovirus status using the catalog of TCR beta chain sequences. This immuneACCESS table, as held by TCRdb, lists in-frame sequences with V and J called but not all clones. Of the missing ones, under half trace to an unresolved V gene in checked studies; the others have no known cause. The DNA gave D and trimming, while V, J and clone size come from that table. This sample comprises over 85,000 clones, roughly 90% of them detected only once. The top ten hold around 1.9% of the sample. Separate from the roughly 630-subject first cohort, the validation cohort of about 130 subjects was the group to which the donors belonged.

The record originates from a study of cytomegalovirus exposure and HLA in healthy donors (TCRdb year 2017). Turning to the overall study: The 650 to 800 repertoires of the first cohort and the 120 validation repertoires were produced on the same platform, according to a later analysis. Along with the approximately 700-subject first cohort, a separate validation cohort of over 90 different subjects was used. High-throughput TCR immunosequencing, statistical association of individual TCRs with disease status, and machine learning were combined to predict cytomegalovirus infection status. The study was designed to test whether signatures of past pathogen exposure could be identified by cataloging public T cell receptors.

Study-wide findings and limitations: The validation cohort had no HLA typing available for a later analysis, so co-occurrence within that cohort was assessed over all 120 repertoires. While some public TCRs were present in many individuals, most TCR sequences turned up only very rarely across donors. A later analysis found that TCRs clustered in the first cohort also tended to co-occur in the 110 or so validation repertoires, with more than 90% of cluster scores above 0. A total of 150 to 200 TCR beta chains were listed by the study as associated with cytomegalovirus. The classifier was reported to diagnose cytomegalovirus status with high specificity and sensitivity in both the original cohort and the validation cohort. A few of the identified cytomegalovirus-associated TCR beta chains were confirmed in vitro to be specific for cytomegalovirus antigens. It was suggested by the authors that the approach could potentially be generalized to other disease states and immunological phenotypes.

CDR1 and CDR2 were assigned from the germline V gene (reference sequence) as MNHEY and SMNVEV. V is reduced by 5 bases and J by 2 bases, leaving a spacing of 24 bases between them. Reading from cysteine to phenylalanine, the CDR3 counts 18 amino acids. Kept here is only the CDR3 DNA, which spans 54 bases and is read in frame from base 1. This chain joins TRBV27 to TRBJ2-5; a tentative D call is TRBD1 (6 bases match). The sequenced sample consisted of PBMCs. The sequence came from a woman between 18 and 29 years old in good health and CMV-seronegative. The nucleotides read TGTGCCAGCAGTCCGAACCCCGGACAGCAGAAGCTGCAAGAGACCCAGTACTTC. Its coded protein is CASSPNPGQQKLQETQYF.